This T cell receptor (beta chain) originates from a study of T-cell reconstitution after alpha-beta-depleted transplantation in children. Notes on the study in general: For some patients, TCRbeta diversity was high at day 60 because of recipient T cells and thymic progenitors that survived.

Construction of the TCRbeta library involved unique molecular identifiers. One entry per CDR3 protein results from TCRdb running MiXCR on the PCR reads. This table has 300,000 or so distinct CDR3 sequences, around 25% appearing once. CDR3 length equals 15 residues. V was cut by 1 base and J by 4 bases, with 13 bases left in between. The germline V gene encodes CDR1 MGHRA and CDR2 YSYEKL. The table lists this clonotype with a count of one. As yet, its antigen is unknown. This chain uses TRBV4-1 with TRBJ1-1, with D possibly being TRBD1 (6 bases). The sequence derives from a male patient aged 10 to 17 who had a stem cell transplant for acute lymphoblastic leukemia, so the T cells may come from the graft donor. The input for sequencing was PBMCs, mostly from graft donor cells, taken 180 days after TCRalphabeta/CD19-depleted stem cell transplant. In DNA, the CDR3 is TGCGCCAGCAGCCAAGTAGGTACAGGGATCACTGAAGCTTTCTTT. Translation: CASSQVGTGITEAFF.